This TCR beta chain is from a study of T cells in Graves' hyperthyroidism and ophthalmopathy. Hyperthyroidism was newly diagnosed in patients aged 18 to 65 (duration under 2 months). Diagnoses were established using clinical symptoms, serum thyroxine and TRAb, thyroid ultrasound and orbital computed tomography. Drawn at first hyperthyroidism diagnosis, the blood sample preceded any ophthalmopathy symptoms. This clonotype has a handful of counts. Its cognate antigen is unknown. From RNA transcripts, TCR beta CDR3 regions were amplified. The TCR CDR3 first-round RT-PCR relied on the HTBI primer set. TCRdb ran MiXCR on the multiplex PCR reads and lists one entry per CDR3 protein. The sample lists 730,000 or so distinct CDR3 sequences; 15% to 20% were seen once. V gave up 5 bases and J gave up 6 bases, with 5 bases separating them. The CDR3 consists of 12 residues. Overall study findings and caveats: Among thyroid clonotypes expanded above 0.001, most also appeared in blood.

The specimen was blood. The V gene is TRBV12-3 or TRBV12-4, the J gene TRBJ1-6; D remains ambiguous. The receptor's source is a woman aged 45-59 years with Graves' hyperthyroidism that later progressed to Graves' ophthalmopathy. Here the CDR3 DNA reads TGTGCCAGCAGTCGGATTAATTCACCCCTCCACTTT. Encoded protein: CASSRINSPLHF.